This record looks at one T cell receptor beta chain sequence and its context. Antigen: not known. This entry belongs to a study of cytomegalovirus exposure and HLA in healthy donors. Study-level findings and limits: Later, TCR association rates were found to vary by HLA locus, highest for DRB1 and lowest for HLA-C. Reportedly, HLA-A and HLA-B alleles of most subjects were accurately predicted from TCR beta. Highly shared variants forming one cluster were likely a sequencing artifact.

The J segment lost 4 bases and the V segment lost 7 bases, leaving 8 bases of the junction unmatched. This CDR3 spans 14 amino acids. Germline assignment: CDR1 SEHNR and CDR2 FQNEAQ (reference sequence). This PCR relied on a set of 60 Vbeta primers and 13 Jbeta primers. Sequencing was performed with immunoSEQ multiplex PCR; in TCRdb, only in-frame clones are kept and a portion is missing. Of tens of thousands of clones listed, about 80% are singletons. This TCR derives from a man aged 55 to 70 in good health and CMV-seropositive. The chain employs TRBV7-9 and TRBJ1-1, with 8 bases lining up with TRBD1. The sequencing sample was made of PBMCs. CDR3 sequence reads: CASKPDRDATEAFF. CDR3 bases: TGTGCCAGCAAGCCGGACAGGGATGCCACTGAAGCTTTCTTT. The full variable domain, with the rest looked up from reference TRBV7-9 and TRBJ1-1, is DTGVSQNPRHKITKRGQNVTFRCDPISEHNRLYWYRQTLGQGPEFLTYFQNEAQLEKSRLLSDRFSAERPKGSFSTLEIQRTEQGDSAMYLCASKPDRDATEAFFGQGTRLTVV.